The rows below give T cell receptor beta chains drawn from one sample of a study of blood T cell repertoires in COVID-19. Assay used: immunoSEQ multiplex PCR; TCRdb lists only in-frame clones, some missing. There are around 300,000 clones in the sample; around nine tenths occur only once, and over 4.5% lies in the top ten. Sequenced sample: PBMCs or T cells enriched from blood (not recorded which). The receptors come from a man aged 25-45 years who had recovered from COVID-19. CDR3s include the opening cysteine and the closing phenylalanine or tryptophan. The D gene is left open where the match is weak. A clone size is listed for some rows: how often the clone was seen (once, few, many), or a class if it is expanded.

abundance,v_gene,j_gene,d_gene,len,CDR3nt,CDR3aa
NA,TRBV2,TRBJ1-1,TRBD1,16,TGTGCCAGCAGTGTAGGGGACAGGATTAGGGACACTGAAGCTTTCTTT,CASSVGDRIRDTEAFF
NA,TRBV12-3/TRBV12-4,TRBJ2-7,NA,13,TGTGCCAGCACCTCGACACCTTCCTACGAGCAGTACTTC,CASTSTPSYEQYF
NA,TRBV5-4,TRBJ2-5,NA,17,TGTGCCAGCAGCGTGTATGCCCTAGTCAGGGTGGGGGAGACCCAGTACTTC,CASSVYALVRVGETQYF
NA,TRBV28,TRBJ1-1,TRBD1,12,TGTGCCAGCAGTTTCGGACAGGCTGAAGCTTTCTTT,CASSFGQAEAFF
NA,TRBV5-1,TRBJ1-1,NA,14,TGCGCCAGCAGCTTGGTGGGAGGGACCACTGAAGCTTTCTTT,CASSLVGGTTEAFF
once,TRBV18,TRBJ1-2,TRBD1,15,TGTGCCAGCTCACCGAGGACAGGGGGCCGAGATGGCTACACCTTC,CASSPRTGGRDGYTF
NA,TRBV4-2,TRBJ1-6,NA,13,TGTGCCAGCAGCCAGGGGAGGGATTCACCCCTCCACTTT,CASSQGRDSPLHF
NA,TRBV6-5,TRBJ2-3,TRBD2,15,TGTGCCACCGACCCGGGGGGATGGAGCACAGATACGCAGTATTTT,CATDPGGWSTDTQYF
NA,TRBV28,TRBJ2-7,NA,16,TGTGCCAGCAGTTTAGAACAGGGTACTCCAACTCGGGAGCAGTACTTC,CASSLEQGTPTREQYF
NA,TRBV28,TRBJ2-5,NA,13,TGTGCCAGCAGTTCCTACCGGGGGGAGACCCAGTACTTC,CASSSYRGETQYF
once,TRBV7-2,TRBJ2-6,NA,15,TGTGCCAGCAGCCGGTGGGCCTCTGGGGCCAACGTCCTGACTTTC,CASSRWASGANVLTF
NA,TRBV18,TRBJ2-7,NA,12,TGTGCCAGCTCACCAGGGGCAGCCGAGCAGTACTTC,CASSPGAAEQYF
NA,TRBV28,TRBJ2-3,TRBD2,14,TGTGCCAGCAGTTCGGGACTACCCCCTGATACGCAGTATTTT,CASSSGLPPDTQYF
NA,TRBV6-5,TRBJ1-5,TRBD1,15,TGTGCCAGCAGGACAGGGGGAATGGGCAATCAGCCCCAGCATTTT,CASRTGGMGNQPQHF
NA,TRBV27,TRBJ2-3,TRBD1,13,TGTGCCAGCAAACAGGGGGGCACAGATACGCAGTATTTT,CASKQGGTDTQYF
NA,TRBV2,TRBJ1-5,TRBD1,13,TGTGCCAGCAGACAGGGGCATACTCAGCCCCAGCATTTT,CASRQGHTQPQHF
NA,TRBV20-1,TRBJ1-2,NA,13,TGCAGTGCTAGTCGTTCAGGGGATGATGGCTACACCTTC,CSASRSGDDGYTF